Following are 25 T cell receptor beta chains from one sample sequenced in a study of blood T cell repertoires in COVID-19. This table comes from immunoSEQ multiplex PCR, and its TCRdb copy is limited to in-frame clones, with some not included. The table records about 330,000 clones, 87% of them present only once. The sequenced material came from peripheral blood. Source of these receptors: a man between 25 and 39 years old with COVID-19, enrolled during active disease.

The V call is TRBV10-3, the J call TRBJ2-1; 9 bases line up with TRBD2. V was clipped by 4 bases and J by 3 bases; unmatched bases: 4. The CDR3 covers 15 residues. Germline CDR1 and CDR2: ENHRY and SYGVKD. CDR3 in amino acids: CAISVFSGGYNEQFF. The CDR3 nucleotides are TGTGCCATCAGTGTCTTTAGCGGGGGCTACAATGAGCAGTTCTTC.

The chain combines TRBV30 with TRBJ2-7, with D possibly being TRBD1 (6 bases). The V gene's germline CDR1 is GTSNPN and CDR2 SVGIG (reference sequence). V lost 1 base to trimming and J lost 5 bases, with 18 bases between them. The length of the CDR3 is 15 residues. The CDR3 coding sequence is TGTGCCTGGAGTGGTAAGACAGGCCCAACCCACGAGCAGTACTTC. Protein sequence: CAWSGKTGPTHEQYF.

This clone has only a few counts. V is TRBV5-6 and J is TRBJ2-7; weak D call: TRBD1 (5 bases). CDR1 and CDR2 from the germline V gene are SGHDT and YYEEEE. This CDR3 comprises 15 residues. Between the trimmed V and J ends, which lost 4 bases and 3 bases, there was a span of 17 bases. CDR3 sequence reads: CASSVRVRRDYEQYF. The CDR3 coding sequence is TGTGCCAGCAGCGTCAGGGTACGGCGCGACTACGAGCAGTACTTC.

V gene TRBV28 combines with J gene TRBJ1-4; 9 nucleotides agree with TRBD1. Germline CDR1 is MDHEN and CDR2 is SYDVKM. This CDR3 comprises 15 residues. Trimming took 3 bases from V and 5 from J; bases not matched to a gene: 4. The CDR3 DNA is TGTGCCAGCAGTTTCAGGGGGACAGGGAATGAAAAACTGTTTTTT. Its protein is CASSFRGTGNEKLFF. Complete variable domain (other parts from reference TRBV28 and TRBJ1-4): DVKVTQSSRYLVKRTGEKVFLECVQDMDHENMFWYRQDPGLGLRLIYFSYDVKMKEKGDIPEGYSVSREKKERFSLILESASTNQTSMYLCASSFRGTGNEKLFFGSGTQLSVL.

In DNA, the CDR3 is TGCAGTGCTCGACAGGGGTCGCCCCAGCATTTT. This sequence encodes CSARQGSPQHF. This sequence joins TRBV20-1 and TRBJ1-5; TRBD1 aligns across 8 bases. This CDR3 spans 11 amino acids. The germline V gene has CDR1 DFQATT and CDR2 SNEGSKA (reference sequence). Unmatched junction bases numbered 3, after V lost 5 bases and J lost 9 bases.

The CDR3 loop is CASFGWRDSAYEQYF. CDR3 nucleotides: TGTGCCAGCTTCGGTTGGCGGGACTCAGCCTACGAGCAGTACTTC. The rearrangement links TRBV6-5 to TRBJ2-7; perhaps TRBD2 as D (6 bases). The germline V gene has CDR1 MNHEY and CDR2 SVGAGI. The V end was cut by 8 bases, the J end by 2 bases, with 19 bases between. The CDR3 spans 15 residues.

This clone was seen a handful of times. This sequence joins TRBV18 and TRBJ1-1; D call uncertain. This CDR3 has 15 residues. The germline V gene has CDR1 KGHSH and CDR2 LQKENI. Trimming removed 0 bases at V and 1 base at J, with 9 bases between. CDR3 residues: CASSPPNRENTEAFF. In DNA form, the CDR3 reads TGTGCCAGCTCACCACCTAACAGAGAGAACACTGAAGCTTTCTTT.

The V call is TRBV9, the J call TRBJ1-3, with TRBD1 as a possible D gene (5 bases). The CDR3 spans 12 residues. Germline V gene data show CDR1 as SGDLS and CDR2 as YYNGEE. The V gene lost 4 bases and the J gene lost 8 bases, with 10 bases spanning the gap. In nucleotides, the CDR3 is TGTGCCAGCAGCCCAGGGAGGGACACCATATATTTT. Translating gives CASSPGRDTIYF.

The DNA for the CDR3 is TGTGCCAGCAGACGGTTTATTAGCTCTGGGGCCAACGTCCTGACTTTC. This gives the protein CASRRFISSGANVLTF. The V gene is TRBV2, the J gene TRBJ2-6; D not certain. The germline V gene has CDR1 SNHLY and CDR2 FYNNEI. The CDR3 extends over 16 amino acids. Deletions cut 6 bases from V and 0 bases from J, with 12 bases between.

The rearrangement uses TRBV27 and TRBJ1-6, with a possible D match to TRBD1 (6 bases). V gave up 4 bases and J gave up 6 bases, with 13 bases separating them. Germline V gene sequence: CDR1 MNHEY, CDR2 SMNVEV (reference sequence). This CDR3 spans 15 amino acids. The CDR3: CASSWGGLSNSPLHF. In nucleotides, the CDR3 is TGTGCCAGCAGTTGGGGGGGGCTAAGTAATTCACCCCTCCACTTT.

This chain joins TRBV6-5 and TRBJ2-7; no definite D call. V lost 6 bases to trimming and J lost 0 bases, with 15 bases between them. Germline CDR1 is MNHEY and CDR2 is SVGAGI. This CDR3 contains 15 residues. The CDR3 is CASSFAGTVSYEQYF. The CDR3 nucleotides are TGTGCCAGCAGCTTCGCCGGTACAGTCTCCTACGAGCAGTACTTC.

The chain joins TRBV3-1 (or the pseudogene TRBV3-2) to TRBJ1-1; the D gene is possibly TRBD1 (6 bases). The germline V gene has CDR1 LGHDT and CDR2 YNNKEL (reference sequence). The CDR3 loop spans 14 amino acids. Between the trimmed V and J ends, which lost 1 base and 5 bases, there was a span of 11 bases. The CDR3 reads CASSQGARGTEAFF. CDR3 in DNA: TGTGCCAGCAGCCAAGGGGCGAGGGGGACTGAAGCTTTCTTT.

The chain recombines TRBV6-5 with TRBJ2-7; 8 bases fit TRBD2. There are 14 residues in the CDR3. The germline V gene encodes CDR1 MNHEY and CDR2 SVGAGI. The J segment lost 4 bases and the V segment lost 6 bases, leaving 8 bases of the junction unmatched. CDR3 coding DNA: TGTGCCAGCAGCCCCGGGAGGGCGGGGTACGAGCAGTACTTC. It encodes CASSPGRAGYEQYF.

The chain employs TRBV5-4 and TRBJ2-1; 8 bases agree with TRBD2. The trim removed 2 bases at V and 8 bases at J, leaving 0 bases unmatched. Per germline, CDR1 SGHNT and CDR2 YYREEE (reference sequence). CDR3 size: 12 residues. In nucleotides, the CDR3 is TGTGCCAGCAGCTTTAGCGGGGATGAGCAGTTCTTC. Protein sequence: CASSFSGDEQFF.

This chain joins TRBV6-6 and TRBJ2-3; unclear D gene. Between the trimmed V and J ends, which lost 7 bases and 3 bases, there was a span of 11 bases. In germline, CDR1 is MNHNY, CDR2 SVGAGI (reference sequence). This CDR3 contains 13 residues. The CDR3 sequence is CASNLDWTDTQYF. As DNA, the CDR3 is TGTGCCAGCAATTTAGACTGGACAGATACGCAGTATTTT.

There are a few counts of this clone. The chain carries TRBV4-2 and TRBJ2-2, with D possibly matching TRBD2 (5 bases). Germline CDR1 is LGHNA and CDR2 is YNFKEQ. Deletions cut 3 bases from V and 4 bases from J, with 12 bases between. The CDR3 has 15 residues. This CDR3 is CASSQGLEGTGELFF. Here the CDR3 DNA reads TGTGCCAGCAGCCAGGGTCTAGAGGGCACCGGGGAGCTGTTTTTT.

The chain employs TRBV29-1 and TRBJ1-5, with a tentative D call TRBD1 (5 bases). CDR3 size: 14 residues. Germline V gene data show CDR1 as SQVTM and CDR2 as ANQGSEA. The ends were cut back, 3 bases at V and 1 base at J, with 10 bases in the middle. The CDR3 region has the DNA TGCAGCGTTGAGTGGGGGGGGAGCAATCAGCCCCAGCATTTT. Its protein product is CSVEWGGSNQPQHF.

The V call is TRBV7-2, the J call TRBJ2-7; 9 nucleotides align to TRBD2. Germline V CDR1 and CDR2: SGHTA, FQGNSA. J lost 4 bases, V lost 1 base, and 11 bases had no gene match. This CDR3 is built from 17 residues. The CDR3 DNA reads TGTGCCAGCAGCTTAGGGGTTAGCGGGAGAGAACCTTACGAGCAGTACTTC. Translated: CASSLGVSGREPYEQYF.

The V gene is TRBV11-2, the J gene TRBJ2-7, with D possibly matching TRBD1 (6 bases). V was trimmed by 2 bases and J by 3 bases, leaving 11 bases between them. The germline V gene has CDR1 SGHAT and CDR2 FQNNGV. The CDR3 contains 14 residues. The CDR3 DNA sequence: TGTGCCAGCAGCTTATGGGACAACCTCTACGAGCAGTACTTC. This translates into CASSLWDNLYEQYF.

This chain uses TRBV5-1 with TRBJ1-1; D is unclear. Trimming shortened V by 4 bases and J by 1 base, and 11 bases separated the two germline ends. The CDR3 contains 14 residues. Germline CDR1 reads SGHRS; CDR2 reads YFSETQ. The CDR3 DNA reads TGCGCCAGCAGCCCCGGGAACTCGAACACTGAAGCTTTCTTT. This gives the protein CASSPGNSNTEAFF.

Concerning this clone: Compared with germline, one end of the junction differs, possibly owing to a read error. J is TRBJ2-1 and V is TRBV24-1, with D possibly TRBD1 on 5 matching bases. CDR1 and CDR2 (germline): KGHDR, SFDVKD. The length of the CDR3 is 12 residues. CDR3 DNA sequence: TGTGCCACCCGTGACAGTTACAATGAGCAGTTCTTC. It codes for CATRDSYNEQFF.

The rearrangement links TRBV12-2 to TRBJ1-1. TRBV12-2 is described as a pseudogene. This CDR3 is built from 16 residues. The CDR3 DNA sequence: TGTGCAAGTCGCCCCGTCGAAAGAGATACCGTCCTAGAAGCTTTCTTT. This encodes CASRPVERDTVLEAFF.

The chain employs TRBV4-3 and TRBJ2-7; 7 bases align to TRBD1. Germline V gene data show CDR1 as LGHNA and CDR2 as YSLEER. The ends lost 0 bases at V and 4 bases at J; junction bases unmatched: 6. The CDR3 loop spans 15 amino acids. CDR3 protein: CASSQESGGRYEQYF. CDR3 sequence (DNA): TGCGCCAGCAGCCAAGAATCAGGGGGTAGGTACGAGCAGTACTTC.

This sequence joins TRBV29-1 and TRBJ2-7; the D gene is possibly TRBD1 (5 bases). CDR3 length equals 12 residues. In germline, CDR1 is SQVTM, CDR2 ANQGSEA. The V end lost 6 bases, the J end lost 5 bases, and 14 bases lay between the germline ends. In DNA form, the CDR3 reads TGCAGCGTAGCCTTCACAGGTCACGAGCAGTACTTC. Translating gives CSVAFTGHEQYF.

The rearrangement joins TRBV28 to TRBJ2-7, with 9 bases aligning to TRBD2. The CDR3 sequence is 16 residues long. The germline CDR1 and CDR2 sequences are MDHEN and SYDVKM. J lost 3 bases, V lost 5 bases, and 11 bases had no gene match. The CDR3 loop reads CASSGGGAGGFYEQYF. CDR3 nucleotides: TGTGCCAGCAGTGGGGGCGGTGCGGGAGGGTTCTACGAGCAGTACTTC. The variable domain in full, with the rest retrieved from reference TRBV28 and TRBJ2-7, is DVKVTQSSRYLVKRTGEKVFLECVQDMDHENMFWYRQDPGLGLRLIYFSYDVKMKEKGDIPEGYSVSREKKERFSLILESASTNQTSMYLCASSGGGAGGFYEQYFGPGTRLTVT.